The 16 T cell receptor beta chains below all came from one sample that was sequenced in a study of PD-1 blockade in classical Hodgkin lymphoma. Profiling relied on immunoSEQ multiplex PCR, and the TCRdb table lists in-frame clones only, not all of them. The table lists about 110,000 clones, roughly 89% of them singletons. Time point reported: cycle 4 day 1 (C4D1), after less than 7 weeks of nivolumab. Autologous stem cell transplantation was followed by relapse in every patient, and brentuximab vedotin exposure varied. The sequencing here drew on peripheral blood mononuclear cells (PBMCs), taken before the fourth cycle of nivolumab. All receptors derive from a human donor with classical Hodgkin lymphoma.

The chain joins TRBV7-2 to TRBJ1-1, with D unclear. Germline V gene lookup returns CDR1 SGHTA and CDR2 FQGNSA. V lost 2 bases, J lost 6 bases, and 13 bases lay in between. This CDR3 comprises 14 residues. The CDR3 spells CASSLWPRRPEAFF. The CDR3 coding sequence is TGTGCCAGCAGCTTATGGCCTCGTCGCCCTGAAGCTTTCTTT.

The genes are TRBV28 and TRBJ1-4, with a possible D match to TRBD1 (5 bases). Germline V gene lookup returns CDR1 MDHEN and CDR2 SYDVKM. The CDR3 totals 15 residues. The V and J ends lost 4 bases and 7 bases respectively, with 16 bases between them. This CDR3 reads CASSSYGEGPEKLFF. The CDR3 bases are TGTGCCAGCAGTTCTTACGGGGAGGGACCTGAAAAACTGTTTTTT.

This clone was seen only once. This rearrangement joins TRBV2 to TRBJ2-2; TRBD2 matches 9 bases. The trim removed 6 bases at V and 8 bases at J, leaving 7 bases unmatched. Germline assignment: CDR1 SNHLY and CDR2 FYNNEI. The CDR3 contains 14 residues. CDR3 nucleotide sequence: TGTGCCAGCAGGGCGCGGGAGGGCCCGGGGGAGCTGTTTTTT. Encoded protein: CASRAREGPGELFF.

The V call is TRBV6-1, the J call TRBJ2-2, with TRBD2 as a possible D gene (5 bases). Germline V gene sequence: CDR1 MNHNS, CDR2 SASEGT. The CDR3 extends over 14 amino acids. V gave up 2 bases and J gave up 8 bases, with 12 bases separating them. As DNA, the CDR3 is TGTGCCAGCAGTGAATCCCGGGGTTTTGGGGAGCTGTTTTTT. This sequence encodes CASSESRGFGELFF.

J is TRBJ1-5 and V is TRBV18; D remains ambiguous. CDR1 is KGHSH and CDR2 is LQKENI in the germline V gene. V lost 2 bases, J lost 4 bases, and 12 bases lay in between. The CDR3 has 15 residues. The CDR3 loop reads CASSPGVFGNQPQHF. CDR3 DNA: TGTGCCAGCTCACCAGGGGTGTTCGGGAATCAGCCCCAGCATTTT. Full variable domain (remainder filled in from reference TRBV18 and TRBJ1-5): NAGVMQNPRHLVRRRGQEARLRCSPMKGHSHVYWYRQLPEEGLKFMVYLQKENIIDESGMPKERFSAEFPKEGPSILRIQQVVRGDSAAYFCASSPGVFGNQPQHFGDGTRLSIL.

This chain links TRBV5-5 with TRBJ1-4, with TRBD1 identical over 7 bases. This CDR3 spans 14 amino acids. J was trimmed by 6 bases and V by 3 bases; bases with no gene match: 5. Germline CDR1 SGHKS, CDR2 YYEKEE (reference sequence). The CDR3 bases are TGTGCCAGCAGCTGGGACAGAAGCTATGAAAAACTGTTTTTT. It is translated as CASSWDRSYEKLFF.

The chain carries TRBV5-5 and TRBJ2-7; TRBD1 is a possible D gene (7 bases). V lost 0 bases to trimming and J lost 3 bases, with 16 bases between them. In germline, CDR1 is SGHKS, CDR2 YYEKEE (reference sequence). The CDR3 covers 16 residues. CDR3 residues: CASSLVLQGGNYEQYF. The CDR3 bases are TGTGCCAGCAGCTTGGTGCTGCAGGGGGGAAACTACGAGCAGTACTTC.

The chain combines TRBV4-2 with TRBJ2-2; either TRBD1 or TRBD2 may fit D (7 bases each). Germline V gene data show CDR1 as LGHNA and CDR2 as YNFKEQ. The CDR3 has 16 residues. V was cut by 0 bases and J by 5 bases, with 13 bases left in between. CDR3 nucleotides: TGTGCCAGCAGCCAAGATCCAGGGGGAGGGACCGGGGAGCTGTTTTTT. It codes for CASSQDPGGGTGELFF.

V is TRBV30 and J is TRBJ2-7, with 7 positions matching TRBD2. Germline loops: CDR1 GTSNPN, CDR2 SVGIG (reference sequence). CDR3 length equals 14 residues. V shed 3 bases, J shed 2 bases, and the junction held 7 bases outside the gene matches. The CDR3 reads CAWSPGLRTYEQYF. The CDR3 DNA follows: TGTGCCTGGAGCCCGGGACTACGAACCTACGAGCAGTACTTC. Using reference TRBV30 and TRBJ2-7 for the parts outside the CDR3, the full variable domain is SQTIHQWPATLVQPVGSPLSLECTVEGTSNPNLYWYRQAAGRGLQLLFYSVGIGQISSEVPQNLSASRPQDRQFILSSKKLLLSDSGFYLCAWSPGLRTYEQYFGPGTRLTVT.

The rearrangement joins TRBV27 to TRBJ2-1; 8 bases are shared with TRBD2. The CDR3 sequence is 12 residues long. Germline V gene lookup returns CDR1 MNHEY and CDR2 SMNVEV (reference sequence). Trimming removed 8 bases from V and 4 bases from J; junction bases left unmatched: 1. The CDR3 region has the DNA TGTGCCAGCGTAGCGGGGTACAATGAGCAGTTCTTC. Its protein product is CASVAGYNEQFF.

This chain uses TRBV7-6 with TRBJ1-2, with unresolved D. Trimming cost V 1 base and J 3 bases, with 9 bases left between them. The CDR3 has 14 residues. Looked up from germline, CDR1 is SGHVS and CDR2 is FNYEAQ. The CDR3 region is CASSLGAGDYGYTF. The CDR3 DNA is TGTGCCAGCAGCTTAGGGGCAGGAGACTATGGCTACACCTTC.

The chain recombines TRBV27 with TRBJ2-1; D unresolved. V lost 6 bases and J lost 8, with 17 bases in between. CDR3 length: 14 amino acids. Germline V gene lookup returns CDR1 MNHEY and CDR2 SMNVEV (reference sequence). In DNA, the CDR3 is TGTGCCAGCAGGTTGAATAAGGGTATCCATGAGCAGTTCTTC. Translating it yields CASRLNKGIHEQFF.

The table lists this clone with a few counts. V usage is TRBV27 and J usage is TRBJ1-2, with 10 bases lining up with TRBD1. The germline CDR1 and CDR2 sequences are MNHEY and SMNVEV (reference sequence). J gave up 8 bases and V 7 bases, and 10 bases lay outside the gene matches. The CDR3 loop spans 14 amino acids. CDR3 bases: TGTGCCAGCACCTCAGACAGGGGGCGAGGAGGCTACACCTTC. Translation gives CASTSDRGRGGYTF.

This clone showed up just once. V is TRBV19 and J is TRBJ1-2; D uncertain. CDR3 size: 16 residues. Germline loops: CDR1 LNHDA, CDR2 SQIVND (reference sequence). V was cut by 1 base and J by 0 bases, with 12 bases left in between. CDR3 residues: CASSIARPRTNYGYTF. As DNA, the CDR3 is TGTGCCAGTAGTATAGCCCGGCCGAGAACTAACTATGGCTACACCTTC. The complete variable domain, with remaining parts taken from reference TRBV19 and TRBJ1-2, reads DGGITQSPKYLFRKEGQNVTLSCEQNLNHDAMYWYRQDPGQGLRLIYYSQIVNDFQKGDIAEGYSVSREKKESFPLTVTSAQKNPTAFYLCASSIARPRTNYGYTFGSGTRLTVV.

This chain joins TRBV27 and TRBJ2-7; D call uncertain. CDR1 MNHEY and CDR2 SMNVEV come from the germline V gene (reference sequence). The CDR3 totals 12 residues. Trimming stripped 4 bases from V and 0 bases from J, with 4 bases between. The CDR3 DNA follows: TGTGCCAGCAGTTCCCTCTCCTACGAGCAGTACTTC. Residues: CASSSLSYEQYF.

CDR3 region: CASSLKSGGFTDTQYF. In DNA form, the CDR3 reads TGTGCCAGCAGCTTAAAATCGGGAGGATTCACAGATACGCAGTATTTT. This chain uses TRBV5-4 with TRBJ2-3, with TRBD2 matching over 7 bases. CDR3 size: 16 residues. Germline V gene lookup returns CDR1 SGHNT and CDR2 YYREEE (reference sequence). J gave up 2 bases and V 2 bases, and 8 bases lay outside the gene matches.